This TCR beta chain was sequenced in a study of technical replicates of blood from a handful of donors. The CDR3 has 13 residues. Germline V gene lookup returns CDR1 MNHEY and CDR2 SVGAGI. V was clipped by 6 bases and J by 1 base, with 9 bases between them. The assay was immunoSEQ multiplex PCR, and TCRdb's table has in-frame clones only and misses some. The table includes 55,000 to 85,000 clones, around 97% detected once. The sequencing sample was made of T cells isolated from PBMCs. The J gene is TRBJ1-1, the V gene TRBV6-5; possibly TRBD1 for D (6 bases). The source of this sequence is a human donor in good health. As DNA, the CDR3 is TGTGCCAGCAGGATAGGGGGGAACACTGAAGCTTTCTTT. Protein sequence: CASRIGGNTEAFF.